This passage covers 9 T cell receptor beta chains from one sample sequenced in a study of tumor T cells in aggressive B-cell lymphoma. TCRdb keeps only in-frame clones here, not all; method: immunoSEQ multiplex PCR. Among about 400 clones listed, roughly 92% were seen once. Sequencing used tumor tissue. Every receptor here comes from an adult with diffuse large B cell lymphoma.

The chain joins TRBV29-1 to TRBJ1-3; possibly TRBD1 for D (5 bases). V was cut by 3 bases and J by 8 bases, with 17 bases left in between. Germline V gene data show CDR1 as SQVTM and CDR2 as ANQGSEA. This CDR3 contains 14 residues. The CDR3 reads CSVEGPSSRHTIYF. The CDR3 coding sequence is TGCAGCGTTGAGGGGCCCTCTTCCAGACACACCATATATTTT.

This chain joins TRBV7-9 and TRBJ2-3, with 7 nucleotides matching TRBD2. CDR1 and CDR2 (germline): SEHNR, FQNEAQ (reference sequence). The V gene end was trimmed by 6 bases and the J gene end by 4 bases; junction bases not matched to a gene: 7. The CDR3 contains 14 residues. CDR3 nucleotide sequence: TGTGCCAGCAGTGCGGGAGAAACACCAGATACGCAGTATTTT. It is translated as CASSAGETPDTQYF. Full variable domain (missing parts from reference TRBV7-9 and TRBJ2-3): DTGVSQNPRHKITKRGQNVTFRCDPISEHNRLYWYRQTLGQGPEFLTYFQNEAQLEKSRLLSDRFSAERPKGSFSTLEIQRTEQGDSAMYLCASSAGETPDTQYFGPGTRLTVL.

The CDR3 bases are TGTGCCAGTAGCCGTGACGGGAACTATGGCTACACCTTC. Translating it yields CASSRDGNYGYTF. V usage is TRBV19 and J usage is TRBJ1-2; D remains ambiguous. This CDR3 is 13 amino acids long. Germline V gene lookup returns CDR1 LNHDA and CDR2 SQIVND (reference sequence). V lost 6 bases to trimming and J lost 2 bases, with 10 bases between them.

The gene calls are TRBV30 and TRBJ2-7; 12 positions match TRBD1. Per germline, CDR1 GTSNPN and CDR2 SVGIG (reference sequence). There are 14 residues in the CDR3. The DNA of the CDR3 is TGTGCGGCCAGGTGGGGGACAGGGGGCATTGAGCAGTACTTC. As protein: CAARWGTGGIEQYF.

This chain links TRBV10-3 with TRBJ2-7, with 12 bases that match TRBD1. V gave up 3 bases and J gave up 4 bases; unmatched junction bases: 4. The CDR3 totals 15 residues. Germline CDR1 ENHRY, CDR2 SYGVKD. The CDR3 loop reads CAISEPGQGAYEQYF. The CDR3 bases are TGTGCCATCAGTGAACCGGGACAGGGGGCTTACGAGCAGTACTTC.

The V call is TRBV7-6, the J call TRBJ2-5; TRBD1 is a possible D gene (6 bases). The CDR3 length is 14 residues. Trimming stripped 1 base from V and 2 bases from J, with 8 bases between. Germline V CDR1 and CDR2: SGHVS, FNYEAQ. Here the CDR3 reads CASSLGRGQETQYF. In DNA form, the CDR3 reads TGTGCCAGCAGCTTAGGCAGGGGTCAAGAGACCCAGTACTTC.

This chain joins TRBV5-6 and TRBJ2-3; 7 bases match TRBD2. CDR3 length: 16 amino acids. CDR1 SGHDT and CDR2 YYEEEE come from the germline V gene. J lost 1 base, V lost 0 bases, and 5 bases had no gene match. The CDR3 loop is CASSLVTGGGTDTQYF. DNA of the CDR3: TGTGCCAGCAGCTTGGTAACGGGAGGAGGCACAGATACGCAGTATTTT. The variable domain in full, completed from reference TRBV5-6 and TRBJ2-3, reads DAGVTQSPTHLIKTRGQQVTLRCSPKSGHDTVSWYQQALGQGPQFIFQYYEEEERQRGNFPDRFSGHQFPNYSSELNVNALLLGDSALYLCASSLVTGGGTDTQYFGPGTRLTVL.

The V and J genes are TRBV20-1 and TRBJ2-5; D gene ambiguous. The CDR3 contains 11 residues. Germline CDR1 and CDR2: DFQATT and SNEGSKA (reference sequence). With 3 bases removed from V and 2 bases from J, the gap between germline ends came to 4 bases. CDR3 loop: CSARQQETQYF. The DNA for the CDR3 is TGCAGTGCTAGGCAGCAAGAGACCCAGTACTTC.

V is TRBV7-8 and J is TRBJ1-2; D is uncertain. V gave up 5 bases and J gave up 4 bases, with 23 bases separating them. CDR3 size: 17 residues. Germline lookup yields CDR1 SGHVS and CDR2 FQNEAQ. This chain's CDR3 is CASSDNELTRKTYGYTF. CDR3 nucleotide sequence: TGTGCCAGCAGCGACAACGAGCTTACCCGAAAGACCTATGGCTACACCTTC.